The clone carrying this T cell receptor (beta chain) appeared once. The sample is drawn from a study of blood T cell repertoires in COVID-19. Turning to the study itself: Acute and convalescent COVID-19 specimens originated in the United States, Italy and Spain. The cDNA or gDNA used as material had been derived from T cells, B-cell-depleted T cells, or PBMCs.

This CDR3 is 13 amino acids long. Trimming took off 5 bases at V and 3 bases at J, with 8 bases between the two ends. Original processing methods: It was from reference gene primer amplification that nucleated cell counts were estimated. Sequencing was performed with immunoSEQ multiplex PCR; in TCRdb, only in-frame clones are kept and a portion is missing. V and J calls and clone size are as listed in that table; D and trimming were resolved from the DNA. The table lists 45,000 to 65,000 clones, 78% of them singletons. This TCR was sampled from a human donor in a cohort sampled during active COVID-19. What was sequenced was peripheral blood. The gene calls are TRBV12-3 or TRBV12-4 and TRBJ1-5, with a weak D call TRBD1 (6 bases). The CDR3 is CASSGQLNQPQHF. DNA of the CDR3: TGTGCCAGCAGTGGACAGCTCAATCAGCCCCAGCATTTT.